A selection of T cell receptor beta chains follows, all from one sample in a study of shared clonotypes between healthy human individuals. Generated by immunoSEQ multiplex PCR, the TCRdb table keeps only in-frame clones and is missing some. Of approximately 620,000 clones in the sample, 97% were seen once. Material for sequencing was naive CD4+ T cells sorted from blood. Every receptor here comes from a woman in her 30s in good health. CDR3s include the opening cysteine and the closing phenylalanine or tryptophan. A D gene is named only where the DNA matches it firmly. Clone size is shown for a subset of rows, as once, few, many or a class of expanded clone.

clone_size d_call j_call v_call cdr3_aa cdr3_nt
. . TRBJ2-4 TRBV19 CASSIVGSQAKNIQYF TGTGCCAGTAGTATAGTGGGAAGTCAAGCCAAAAACATTCAGTACTTC
once . TRBJ2-7 TRBV20-1 CSAIGLHEQYF TGCAGTGCTATAGGGCTCCACGAGCAGTACTTC
. TRBD1 TRBJ1-1 TRBV29-1 CSVAGTELTFF TGCAGCGTTGCCGGGACAGAGTTGACTTTCTTT
. TRBD2 TRBJ2-1 TRBV10-3 CAISESISSGRISEQFF TGTGCCATCAGTGAGTCGATAAGTAGCGGGAGGATCAGTGAGCAGTTCTTC
. . TRBJ1-1 TRBV11-2 CASSLTLPGSTEAFF TGTGCCAGCAGCTTAACTCTCCCAGGATCCACTGAAGCTTTCTTT
. TRBD2 TRBJ2-5 TRBV19 CATRAGLQETQYF TGTGCCACTAGAGCGGGGCTCCAAGAGACCCAGTACTTC
. TRBD2 TRBJ2-1 TRBV11-3 CASSLVGTSGTDEQFF TGTGCCAGCAGCTTAGTGGGGACTAGCGGGACCGACGAGCAGTTCTTC
once . TRBJ2-7 TRBV10-3 CAIRGGQQTYEQYF TGTGCCATCAGGGGGGGACAGCAGACCTACGAGCAGTACTTC
. . TRBJ1-1 TRBV7-9 CASGVVEGEAFF TGTGCCAGCGGGGTAGTGGAGGGTGAAGCTTTCTTT
. . TRBJ2-3 TRBV2 CASSADSKDTQYF TGTGCCAGCAGCGCCGACAGTAAAGATACGCAGTATTTT
. TRBD2 TRBJ2-2 TRBV2 CASRAGGVTGELFF TGTGCCAGTCGAGCGGGAGGCGTCACCGGGGAGCTGTTTTTT
. . TRBJ2-5 TRBV11-2 CASSSQGPRFGPQETQYF TGTGCCAGCAGCTCTCAAGGACCTAGGTTCGGCCCTCAAGAGACCCAGTACTTC
once TRBD1 TRBJ1-2 TRBV18 CASSPRATGVGYTF TGTGCCAGCTCACCACGAGCGACAGGGGTCGGCTACACCTTC
. . TRBJ2-1 TRBV6-1 CASSEGWGNEQFF TGTGCCAGCAGTGAAGGCTGGGGCAATGAGCAGTTCTTC
. . TRBJ2-2 TRBV5-1 CASSPRGRANTGELFF TGCGCCAGCAGCCCAAGGGGGAGGGCGAACACCGGGGAGCTGTTTTTT
. TRBD2 TRBJ2-7 TRBV27 CASSPHLAGGSYEQYF TGTGCCAGCAGTCCCCACTTAGCGGGAGGTTCCTACGAGCAGTACTTC
. . TRBJ2-7 TRBV18 CASSPTPHSYEQYF TGTGCCAGCTCACCAACACCGCACTCCTACGAGCAGTACTTC
. . TRBJ1-5 TRBV7-9 CASSRTGGANQPQHF TGTGCCAGCAGCCGGACGGGGGGAGCGAATCAGCCCCAGCATTTT
. TRBD1 TRBJ2-7 TRBV27 CASSSPGQGAYEQYF TGTGCCAGCAGTTCCCCGGGACAGGGGGCCTACGAGCAGTACTTC
. . TRBJ1-2 TRBV2 CASRRRDRTNYGYTF TGTGCCAGCAGGCGACGGGACCGCACTAACTATGGCTACACCTTC
. . TRBJ2-5 TRBV28 CASSPYNSQETQYF TGTGCCAGCAGTCCTTACAATAGCCAAGAGACCCAGTACTTC
. . TRBJ2-1 TRBV19 CASSSRGASGIYNEQFF TGTGCCAGTAGTTCCCGGGGGGCTAGCGGTATCTACAATGAGCAGTTCTTC
. TRBD1 TRBJ2-7 TRBV6-5 CASSYTGTGDFEQYF TGTGCCAGCAGTTACACGGGGACAGGGGATTTCGAGCAGTACTTC
. TRBD2 TRBJ2-1 TRBV9 CASSVRPGLAYQGDEQFF TGTGCCAGCAGCGTACGTCCCGGACTAGCGTACCAAGGCGATGAGCAGTTCTTC
. TRBD1 TRBJ2-2 TRBV14 CASSKEGDSLSSGELFF TGTGCCAGCTCAAAAGAAGGGGACAGTCTATCCTCCGGGGAGCTGTTTTTT
. . TRBJ2-1 TRBV18 CASSPGRNNEQFF TGTGCCAGCTCACCGGGACGGAACAATGAGCAGTTCTTC
. . TRBJ2-1 TRBV5-6 CASSLEVSGTPAYNEQFF TGTGCCAGCAGCTTGGAGGTTTCCGGGACACCCGCCTACAATGAGCAGTTCTTC
. TRBD2 TRBJ2-1 TRBV19 CASSNAGTSGKNEQFF TGTGCCAGTAGTAACGCCGGGACTAGCGGAAAGAATGAGCAGTTCTTC
. TRBD2 TRBJ2-1 TRBV7-8 CASSPASGSYNEQFF TGTGCCAGCAGCCCTGCTAGCGGGAGCTACAATGAGCAGTTCTTC
. . TRBJ1-3 TRBV28 CASITSGNTIYF TGTGCCAGCATTACCTCTGGAAACACCATATATTTT
. . TRBJ2-3 TRBV6-5 CATGHPLQYF TGTGCCACCGGGCACCCGCTACAGTATTTT
. . TRBJ1-2 TRBV28 CASRNNGAPGAQGYTF TGTGCCAGCAGGAATAATGGGGCACCGGGGGCGCAAGGCTACACCTTC
. TRBD1 TRBJ1-1 TRBV29-1 CSVSFRGLNTEAFF TGCAGCGTAAGCTTCAGGGGGCTGAACACTGAAGCTTTCTTT
. . TRBJ2-2 TRBV19 CASSITGSLNTGELFF TGTGCCAGTAGTATAACAGGATCGTTGAACACCGGGGAGCTGTTTTTT
. TRBD1 TRBJ2-5 TRBV19 CASSIQGQGETQYF TGTGCCAGTAGTATTCAAGGACAGGGGGAGACCCAGTACTTC
. TRBD2 TRBJ2-1 TRBV2 CASSWLAGGNEQFF TGTGCCAGCAGCTGGCTAGCGGGAGGAAATGAGCAGTTCTTC
. TRBD2 TRBJ2-2 TRBV6-4 CASSISGSSGELFF TGTGCCAGCAGTATTAGCGGGAGTTCCGGGGAGCTGTTTTTT
. . TRBJ2-7 TRBV29-1 CSVQGLSQRSSYEQYF TGCAGCGTTCAAGGCCTGAGCCAGAGGTCCTCCTACGAGCAGTACTTC
. . TRBJ1-6 TRBV28 CASSFGSSYNSPLHF TGTGCCAGCAGTTTTGGTAGCTCCTATAATTCACCCCTCCACTTT
. TRBD2 TRBJ2-3 TRBV5-1 CASSLMTRGGHSTDTQYF TGCGCCAGCAGCTTGATGACACGCGGGGGGCATAGCACAGATACGCAGTATTTT
. . TRBJ1-2 TRBV6-6 CASSYSSGYTF TGTGCCAGCAGTTACTCGAGTGGCTACACCTTC
. TRBD1 TRBJ1-2 TRBV2 CASSGSGGLYGYTF TGTGCCAGCAGTGGGTCAGGGGGGCTCTATGGCTACACCTTC
. . TRBJ1-1 TRBV4-1 CASSQLPPGPEEAFF TGCGCCAGCAGCCAACTACCGCCGGGACCGGAAGAAGCTTTCTTT
. TRBD1 TRBJ1-4 TRBV7-2 CASSRRQGGLEKLFF TGTGCCAGCAGCCGTAGACAGGGAGGACTTGAAAAACTGTTTTTT
. TRBD1 TRBJ2-7 TRBV9 CASSGQGEQYF TGTGCCAGCAGCGGACAGGGCGAGCAGTACTTC
. . TRBJ2-1 TRBV7-2 CASSLGAEPYNEQFF TGTGCCAGCAGCTTAGGAGCGGAACCCTACAATGAGCAGTTCTTC
. . TRBJ2-2 TRBV5-1 CASSLGGHNAGELFF TGCGCCAGCAGCTTGGGGGGACACAACGCCGGGGAGCTGTTTTTT
. TRBD1 TRBJ2-7 TRBV28 CASTPGGTGSYEQYF TGTGCCAGCACCCCCGGAGGGACAGGGAGTTACGAGCAGTACTTC
. . TRBJ1-2 TRBV19 CATSDWPNYGYTF TGTGCCACTTCGGACTGGCCTAACTATGGCTACACCTTC
. . TRBJ2-2 TRBV5-5 CASSLLRGGELFF TGTGCCAGCAGCTTATTACGCGGCGGGGAGCTGTTTTTT
once . TRBJ2-3 TRBV6-5 CASSYFSTDTQYF TGTGCCAGCAGTTACTTTAGCACAGATACGCAGTATTTT
. . TRBJ2-3 TRBV27 CASSLLREFADTQYF TGTGCCAGCAGTTTGTTGAGGGAGTTCGCAGATACGCAGTATTTT
. TRBD1 TRBJ1-5 TRBV28 CASSFPDELDRGNQPQHF TGTGCCAGCAGTTTTCCCGACGAACTCGACAGGGGGAATCAGCCCCAGCATTTT
once . TRBJ2-1 TRBV5-6 CASLGQSDNEQFF TGTGCCAGCCTCGGGCAGAGTGACAATGAGCAGTTCTTC
. . TRBJ2-7 TRBV2 CASSESRYEQYF TGTGCCAGCAGTGAAAGCCGCTACGAGCAGTACTTC
. TRBD2 TRBJ2-2 TRBV2 CASRASGSVPGELFF TGTGCCAGCAGAGCTAGCGGGAGTGTGCCCGGGGAGCTGTTTTTT
. . TRBJ1-1 TRBV11-2 CASSYTQDTEAFF TGTGCCAGCAGCTACACTCAAGACACTGAAGCTTTCTTT
. TRBD1 TRBJ1-5 TRBV7-3 CASSLTEGQGAVGNQPQHF TGTGCCAGCAGCTTAACGGAGGGACAGGGGGCTGTCGGCAATCAGCCCCAGCATTTT